The source of this TCR beta chain is a study of blood T cell repertoires in COVID-19. Study overall: Sites across the United States, Italy and Spain contributed samples from acute and convalescent COVID-19. In each case, the material was cDNA or gDNA derived from T cells, B-cell-depleted T cells, or PBMCs.

The ends were cut back, 6 bases at V and 5 bases at J, with 13 bases in the middle. This CDR3 region has 13 residues. The V gene's germline CDR1 is MDHEN and CDR2 SYDVKM. As processed by the authors: Reference gene primer amplification in the assay estimated nucleated cell counts. Profiling relied on immunoSEQ multiplex PCR, and the TCRdb table lists in-frame clones only, not all of them. V and J calls plus clone size are reproduced from that table; the DNA served to infer D and trimming. The table includes 200,000 to 250,000 clones, 82% detected once. Seattle's cohort entered during active infection and was followed longitudinally.

The sample was peripheral blood. The receptor comes from a woman of 80 years or more with COVID-19, enrolled during active disease. The chain joins TRBV28 to TRBJ1-2, with a possible D match to TRBD1 (6 bases). This CDR3 reads CASRLTGLYGYTF. CDR3 sequence (DNA): TGTGCCAGCAGGTTAACAGGGCTATATGGCTACACCTTC.